This TCR beta chain emerged from a study of post-analysis software for immune sequencing data (dated by TCRdb to 2013 to 2016). About the investigation overall: Recorded disease courses included relapsing-remitting, secondary progressive and progressive-relapsing multiple sclerosis, with some patients lacking subtype annotation. The multiple sclerosis patient repertoires were compared with roughly twelve previously published healthy control repertoires from donors aged roughly 6 to 25 years. A subset of samples was prepared in parallel using single-end sample barcoding, then pooled and co-amplified after Illumina adapter ligation. Overall results and qualifications from the work: Direct clustering with F measure showed strong co-clustering of samples prepared in the same batch, prompting a batch-effect correction. Patients showed significantly higher frequencies than controls for five TRBV segments, among them TRBV5-6, TRBV5-1 and TRBV20-1. The control group was slightly older than the multiple sclerosis patient group. Multiple sclerosis patients had significantly lower normalized Chao1 diversity than controls, a result that suggests substantial peripheral T-cell clonal expansion.

This clonotype was seen only a few times. Its antigen is currently not known. The input lacks base qualities; no much larger clone sits a single base away. To demonstrate the VDJtools post-analysis software, TCR beta repertoires were profiled from the peripheral blood of more than ten young patients with multiple sclerosis. The multiple sclerosis patients were children and adolescents ranging in age from about 6 to 17 years. From the cysteine up to the phenylalanine, the CDR3 has a length of 12 residues. Solely the CDR3 DNA is kept, with 36 bases framed from the first base. CDR1 SGHTA and CDR2 FQGNSA were looked up in the germline V gene. The trim is 2 bases for V and 5 bases for J, with a gap of 5 bases between the germline ends. To prepare the library, PCR was applied. Data came from an Illumina HiSeq 2500. To reduce PCR and sequencing biases, unique molecular identifiers were built into the TCR beta cDNA libraries. Every 1 to 10 million input T cells yielded 500,000 or so cDNA molecules, meaning each molecule approximated one T cell. The patient libraries were prepared and sequenced with the same protocol used for the earlier healthy control dataset. Samples belonging to the same batch were prepared together, multiplexed and sequenced on a shared HiSeq lane. Turning to the authors' computational methods: Raw barcoded reads were processed with MIGEC, and single-read molecular identifier groups were discarded before consensus assembly and CDR3 extraction. VDJtools was used for post-analysis of the clonotype tables, and diversity was normalized by down-sampling every dataset to the size of the smallest sample. Repertoire overlap clustering matched CDR3 amino acid but not nucleotide sequences to correct batch-related cross-sample contamination. TCRdb reprocessed the public reads (quality trimming at Q25 with fastp, clone calling with MiXCR) and kept in-frame beta chains. Each CDR3 protein appears once, grouped with its most common genes and DNA. These V and J calls originate from TCRdb's pipeline instead of the authors' own analysis. The sample includes approximately 690,000 distinct CDR3 sequences, with roughly three fifths observed a single time. Approximately 11% of the sample belongs to the ten largest clones.

The chain uses TRBV7-2 and TRBJ2-3; no D gene is confidently identified. This clonotype was sampled from a girl aged 2-9 years with multiple sclerosis. Input material: blood. The bases read TGTGCCAGCAGCTTACTCAGAGATACGCAGTATTTT. Its product reads: CASSLLRDTQYF.